This entry describes one T cell receptor beta chain. Each CDR3 protein is one row after TCRdb ran MiXCR on the 5' RACE reads. The table lists about 520,000 distinct CDR3 sequences, 20% to 25% of them singletons. These data are taken from a study of identical twins. V shed 1 base, J shed 6 bases, and the junction held 5 bases outside the gene matches. The CDR3 is 15 amino acids. Germline loops: CDR1 SEHNR, CDR2 FQNEAQ (reference sequence). This same sample was also taken into another study, of T cells expressing NK-cell markers.

The chain combines TRBV7-9 with TRBJ2-5, with 10 bases that match TRBD2. The specimen was CD4+ T cells sorted from blood. This TCR derives from a woman between 18 and 29 years old in good health. This CDR3 reads CASSLGSGRTQTQYF. DNA of the CDR3: TGTGCCAGCAGCTTAGGTAGCGGGAGGACCCAGACCCAGTACTTC.